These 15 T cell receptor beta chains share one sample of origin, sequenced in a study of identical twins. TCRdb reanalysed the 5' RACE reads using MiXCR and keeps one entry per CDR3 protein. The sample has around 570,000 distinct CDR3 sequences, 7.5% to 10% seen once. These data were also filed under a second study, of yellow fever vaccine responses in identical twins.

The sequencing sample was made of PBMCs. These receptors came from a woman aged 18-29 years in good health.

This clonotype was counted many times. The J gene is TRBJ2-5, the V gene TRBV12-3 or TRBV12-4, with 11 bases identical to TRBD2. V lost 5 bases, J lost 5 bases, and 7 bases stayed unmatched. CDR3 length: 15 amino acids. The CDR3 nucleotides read TGTGCCAGCAGTCCCCTAGCGGGAGGAGGGGAGACCCAGTACTTC. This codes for CASSPLAGGGETQYF.

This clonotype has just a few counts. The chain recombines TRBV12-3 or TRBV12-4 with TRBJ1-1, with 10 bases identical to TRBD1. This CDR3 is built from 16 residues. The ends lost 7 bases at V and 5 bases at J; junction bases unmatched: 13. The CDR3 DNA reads TGTGCCAGCATTAGGGGACAGGGGAGGGACGGGACTGAAGCTTTCTTT. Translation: CASIRGQGRDGTEAFF.

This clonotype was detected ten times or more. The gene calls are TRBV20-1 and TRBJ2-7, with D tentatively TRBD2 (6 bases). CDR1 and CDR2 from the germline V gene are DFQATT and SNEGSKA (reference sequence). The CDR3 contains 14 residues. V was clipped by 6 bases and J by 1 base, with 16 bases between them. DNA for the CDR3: TGCAGTGCAGCCCCCGGGAGTGGGTCCTACGAGCAGTACTTC. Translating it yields CSAAPGSGSYEQYF.

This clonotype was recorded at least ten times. In nucleotides, the CDR3 is TGTGCCAGCAGTCCGGGACAGCTGTCCACAGATACGCAGTATTTT. Residues: CASSPGQLSTDTQYF. The J gene is TRBJ2-3, the V gene TRBV6-1; 7 bases line up with TRBD1. The CDR3 totals 15 residues. The V gene end was trimmed by 5 bases and the J gene end by 2 bases; junction bases not matched to a gene: 7. CDR1 and CDR2 from the germline V gene are MNHNS and SASEGT.

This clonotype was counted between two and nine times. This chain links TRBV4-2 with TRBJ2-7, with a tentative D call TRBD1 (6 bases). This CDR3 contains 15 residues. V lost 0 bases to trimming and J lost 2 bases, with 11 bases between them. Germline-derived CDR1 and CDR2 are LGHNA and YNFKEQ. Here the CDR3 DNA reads TGTGCCAGCAGCCAAGAGGGGACACTGACCTACGAGCAGTACTTC. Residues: CASSQEGTLTYEQYF.

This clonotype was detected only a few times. The CDR3 DNA follows: TGCGCCAGCAGCATGGACAGGGGGTGGAGGGAGCAGTACTTC. Encoded protein: CASSMDRGWREQYF. The rearrangement joins TRBV5-1 to TRBJ2-7, with TRBD1 identical over 10 bases. The ends lost 4 bases at V and 7 bases at J; junction bases unmatched: 8. Germline CDR1 is SGHRS and CDR2 is YFSETQ. This CDR3 has 14 residues.

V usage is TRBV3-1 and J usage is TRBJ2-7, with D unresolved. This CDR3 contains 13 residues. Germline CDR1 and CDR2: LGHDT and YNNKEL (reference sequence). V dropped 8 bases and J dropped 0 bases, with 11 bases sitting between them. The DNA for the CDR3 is TGTGCCAGCGAAGGTCCGGGCTCCTACGAGCAGTACTTC. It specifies CASEGPGSYEQYF.

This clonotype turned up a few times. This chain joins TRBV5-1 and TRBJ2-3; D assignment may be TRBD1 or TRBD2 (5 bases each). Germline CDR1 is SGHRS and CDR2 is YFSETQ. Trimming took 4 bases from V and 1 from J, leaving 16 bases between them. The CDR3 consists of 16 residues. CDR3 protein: CASSPPQQGGTDTQYF. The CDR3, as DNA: TGCGCCAGCAGCCCGCCCCAGCAGGGAGGCACAGATACGCAGTATTTT.

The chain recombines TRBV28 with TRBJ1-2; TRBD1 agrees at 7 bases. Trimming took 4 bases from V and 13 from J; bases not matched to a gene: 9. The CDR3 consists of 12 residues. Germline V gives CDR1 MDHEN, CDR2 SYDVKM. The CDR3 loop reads CASSSYRGLFTF. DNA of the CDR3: TGTGCCAGCAGTTCGTACAGGGGATTGTTCACCTTC.

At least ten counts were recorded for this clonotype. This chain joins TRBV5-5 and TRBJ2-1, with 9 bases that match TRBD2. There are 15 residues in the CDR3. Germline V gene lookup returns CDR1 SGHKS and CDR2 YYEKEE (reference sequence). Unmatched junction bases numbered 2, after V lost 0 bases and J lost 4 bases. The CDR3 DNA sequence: TGTGCCAGCAGCTTGGCTAGCGGGGTGTACAATGAGCAGTTCTTC. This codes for CASSLASGVYNEQFF.

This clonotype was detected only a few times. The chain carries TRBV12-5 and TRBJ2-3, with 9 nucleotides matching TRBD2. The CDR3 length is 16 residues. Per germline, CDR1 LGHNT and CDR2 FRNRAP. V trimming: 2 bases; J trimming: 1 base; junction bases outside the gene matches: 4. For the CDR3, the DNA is TGTGCTAGTGGTTTGCTACGCGGGAGGGGCACAGATACGCAGTATTTT. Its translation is CASGLLRGRGTDTQYF.

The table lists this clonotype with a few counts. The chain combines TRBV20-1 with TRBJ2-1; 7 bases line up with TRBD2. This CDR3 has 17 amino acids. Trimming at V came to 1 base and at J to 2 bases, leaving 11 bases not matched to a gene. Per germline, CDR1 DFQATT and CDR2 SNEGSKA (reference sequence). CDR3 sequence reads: CSARVHGLADPYNEQFF. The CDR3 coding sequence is TGCAGTGCTAGAGTTCATGGGCTAGCGGATCCCTACAATGAGCAGTTCTTC.

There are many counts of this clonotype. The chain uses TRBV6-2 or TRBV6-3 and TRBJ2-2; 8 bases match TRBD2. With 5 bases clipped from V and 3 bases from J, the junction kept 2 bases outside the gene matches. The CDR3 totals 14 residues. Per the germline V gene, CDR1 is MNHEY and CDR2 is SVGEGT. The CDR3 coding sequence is TGTGCCAGCAGTCCCGGGGGGGACACCGGGGAGCTGTTTTTT. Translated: CASSPGGDTGELFF.

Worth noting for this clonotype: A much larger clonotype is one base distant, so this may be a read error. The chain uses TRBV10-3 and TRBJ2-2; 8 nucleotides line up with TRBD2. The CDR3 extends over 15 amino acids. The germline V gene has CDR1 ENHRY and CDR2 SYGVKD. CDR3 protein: CAITVDSGNAGELFF. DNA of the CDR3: TGTGCCATCACCGTGGATAGCGGGAACGCCGGGGAGCTGTTTTTT.

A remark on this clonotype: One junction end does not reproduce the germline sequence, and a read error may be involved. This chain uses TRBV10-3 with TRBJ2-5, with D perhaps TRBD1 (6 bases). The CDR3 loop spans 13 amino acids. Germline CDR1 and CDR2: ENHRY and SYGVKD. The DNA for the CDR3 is TGTGCCATCAGAGAGGACAGTCAAGGGACCCAGTACTTC. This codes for CAIREDSQGTQYF.